The clone carrying this TCR beta chain was seen repeatedly, ten times or more. Trimming stripped 4 bases from V and 2 bases from J, with 23 bases between. CDR1 and CDR2 from the germline V gene are LNHDA and SQIVND (reference sequence). CDR3 size: 18 residues. Arm-PCR of CDR3 regions and iRepertoire HTBI primers were used to build TCR beta libraries. TCRdb reprocessed the multiplex PCR reads with MiXCR, giving one entry per CDR3 protein. The repertoire consists of approximately 480,000 distinct CDR3 sequences, with around 15% occurring once and the leading ten covering 12%. Time point specified: newly diagnosed GD, antithyroid drugs for less than 3 months. PBMC-derived RNA was used for the TCR library. The data are from a study of regulatory T cells in long-lasting Graves disease. This same sample was also taken into another study, of T cells in Graves' hyperthyroidism and ophthalmopathy.

Sample: peripheral blood mononuclear cells (PBMCs), taken at new diagnosis, from a patient treated with antithyroid drugs. V and J are TRBV19 and TRBJ2-5; D might be TRBD2 (6 bases). The receptor was isolated from a man aged 40-55 years with Graves disease. In nucleotides, the CDR3 is TGTGCCAGTAGTACCACCACTTCGGGAGCATACCTACAAGAGACCCAGTACTTC. It is translated as CASSTTTSGAYLQETQYF. Full variable domain (remainder filled in from reference TRBV19 and TRBJ2-5): DGGITQSPKYLFRKEGQNVTLSCEQNLNHDAMYWYRQDPGQGLRLIYYSQIVNDFQKGDIAEGYSVSREKKESFPLTVTSAQKNPTAFYLCASSTTTSGAYLQETQYFGPGTRLLVL.